This T cell receptor beta chain was recovered during a study of T cells in Graves' hyperthyroidism and ophthalmopathy (dated 2019 in TCRdb). Concerning the study at large: Peripheral blood samples were taken at the time of initial diagnosis, prior to any treatment. To identify TCR V-J signatures that set the groups apart, the researchers used a discovery cohort of about a hundred patients, made up of under 45 with Graves' ophthalmopathy and some 55 with stable Graves' hyperthyroidism. Prospective prediction of ophthalmopathy was tested in an independent validation cohort consisting of about 20 hyperthyroidism patients and around 16 patients who later progressed to ophthalmopathy. The 80 to 100 discovery patients were randomly divided into training and test sets at a 7:3 ratio. In about 6 Graves' hyperthyroidism patients, the study also compared T-cell repertoires from thyroid tissue with T-cell repertoires from blood. After sampling, hyperthyroidism patients received methimazole starting at 30 mg daily, and ophthalmopathy patients received high-dose intravenous methylprednisolone. The paper describes TCR Vbeta CDR3 sequencing of 140 or so peripheral blood samples, made up of some 40 ophthalmopathy patients, approximately 76 hyperthyroidism patients and 17 progressor patients.

Study-wide findings and limitations: Most expanded thyroid clonotypes (frequency above 0.001) were also detected in blood, suggesting blood repertoires may reflect thyroid immune responses. In validation, the model predicted progression to ophthalmopathy a median of about 6 months before onset, with 65% to 71% sensitivity and roughly 73% specificity. No statistical method was used to fix the sample size in advance, and group allocation was not hidden from the investigators. A 13 V-J signature model separated ophthalmopathy from stable hyperthyroidism, with 87.88% sensitivity and roughly 81% specificity in cross-validation and 80%/75% in testing.

V is cut by 1 base and J by 8 bases, and the space between the germline ends is 18 bases. Spanning cysteine to phenylalanine, the CDR3 consists of 15 amino acids. The only DNA kept is the CDR3, 45 bases in frame from the first base. Sequences GTSNPN (CDR1) and SVGIG (CDR2) are obtained from the germline V gene (reference sequence). This clonotype was recorded a few times. Its specific antigen is unknown. The record has no base qualities; no much larger clone is one base away. A patient counted as having stable Graves' hyperthyroidism if no progression to ophthalmopathy occurred over 18 months of follow-up. The hyperthyroidism patients were between 18 and 65 years old and newly diagnosed, with a disease duration of less than 2 months. Any patient with an uncontrolled infection, another autoimmune disease, pregnancy or lactation was excluded. Clinical symptoms, serum thyroxine and TRAb, thyroid ultrasound, and orbital computed tomography formed the basis for the diagnoses. PBMCs were isolated from about 10 ml of fresh peripheral blood by Ficoll-Paque density gradient centrifugation. Total RNA was extracted using Trizol reagent, and RNA quality was assessed on an Agilent 2100 Bioanalyzer.

The TCR beta CDR3 regions were amplified from RNA transcripts. The TCR CDR3 was subjected to a first round of RT-PCR using the HTBI primer set and the Qiagen OneStep RT-PCR kit. The libraries were constructed in a second round of multiplex PCR and then size-selected and purified. The libraries were sequenced on an Illumina HiSeq2000 using paired-end 100 bp reads. On the authors' methods: Raw data were processed with SOAPnuke, discarding reads with adapters, uncalled bases, mean Phred below 15, or no exact constant-primer or identifier match. High-quality paired reads were merged with COPE v1.2.5, and unique nucleotide sequences were defined as clonotypes. MiTCR v1.1 was used to align the clonotypes against IMGT TRBV, TRBD and TRBJ reference segments. The analysis included only V-J combinations with a frequency above 0.0001, which together covered more than 98% of the repertoires. A TCS score was defined as the ratio between F50 (clonal expansion) and ExV (chaos), using BLOSUM62-based TCRdist between CDR3 peptides within each V-J. Welch's t-statistics and random forest reduced just over 500 V-J features to 13, which were used in a naive Bayes classifier (R e1071). TCRdb reworked the public reads: Q25 trimming with fastp, MiXCR clone assembly, productive beta chains retained. Here each entry gathers all rows of one CDR3 protein and keeps the most common genes and DNA. The V and J calls and clone size are TCRdb's, not the authors'. The sample has some 720,000 distinct CDR3 sequences on record, around 15% of them singletons. The ten biggest clones cover approximately 8% of the sample.

Sequencing input: blood. The receptor comes from a man between 18 and 35 years old with Graves' hyperthyroidism. The chain employs TRBV30 and TRBJ2-1; the D element could tentatively be TRBD1 or TRBD2, as 5 bases agree for each. CDR3 reads: CAWSEGLGPGDEQFF. The DNA is TGTGCCTGGAGTGAGGGGCTCGGGCCCGGGGATGAGCAGTTCTTC.